This paragraph covers one T cell receptor beta chain sequence. The sample comes from a study of blood T cell repertoires in COVID-19. Produced via immunoSEQ multiplex PCR; TCRdb's table is partial and in-frame only. The table includes 55,000 to 60,000 clones, about 70% detected once. Sample: peripheral blood. This receptor was identified in a man aged 50 to 59 with active or convalescent COVID-19.

CDR3 residues: CATRASSTDTQYF. CDR3 coding DNA: TGTGCCACCAGAGCCTCTAGCACAGATACGCAGTATTTT. The chain joins TRBV2 to TRBJ2-3; no clear D gene. The germline CDR1 and CDR2 sequences are SNHLY and FYNNEI. There are 13 residues in the CDR3. V was trimmed by 10 bases and J by 0 bases, leaving 11 bases between them.